This TCR beta chain was sequenced for a study of cytomegalovirus exposure and HLA in healthy donors. Study-level points and caveats: The only immune exposure information that was available was CMV serostatus. Roughly uniform depth of sequencing across donors was assumed in presence/absence analyses. The productive fraction for most TCR beta V segments was about 87% or about 30% in an earlier analysis.

Vbeta (60) and Jbeta (13) primers were used in the PCR. Method: immunoSEQ multiplex PCR; TCRdb's copy keeps in-frame clones and lacks some. In the table there are fewer than 150,000 clones, around 80% of which are singletons. On this clone itself: Its matching antigen is unknown.

The TCR originated in a female donor in good health and CMV-seropositive. The sample comprised PBMCs.

In DNA, the CDR3 is TGTGCCAGCAGGGCGGAGGACTTTGGCTACACCTTC. Amino acids: CASRAEDFGYTF. This chain connects TRBV5-6 to TRBJ1-2; D is ambiguous. Germline V gene sequence: CDR1 SGHDT, CDR2 YYEEEE. Trimming stripped 5 bases from V and 7 bases from J, with 12 bases between. The CDR3 is made up of 12 amino acids.